The clone carrying this TCR beta chain was counted many times. Germline lookup yields CDR1 DFQATT and CDR2 SNEGSKA (reference sequence). The CDR3 length is 11 residues. Trimming cost V 5 bases and J 5 bases, with 10 bases left between them. This specimen belongs to a study of blood T cells in healthy people across ages. For the second PCR, which ran for roughly 6 to 11 cycles, a sample-barcoded 5' primer and a J-beta primer mix were used. One entry per CDR3 protein results from TCRdb running MiXCR on the 5' RACE reads. This table has about 930,000 distinct CDR3 sequences, 25% to 30% appearing once. Separately, the same data were catalogued under a study of T cells of mothers and their children. That paper notes: The study found slightly higher but non-significant overlap in related versus unrelated mother-child pairs.

The chain combines TRBV20-1 with TRBJ2-7; perhaps TRBD1 as D (6 bases). The clonotype was recovered from a woman between 40 and 50 years old in good health. The material sequenced was blood. As DNA, the CDR3 is TGCAGTGCTCAGGGGACCCACGAGCAGTACTTC. This gives the protein CSAQGTHEQYF.